The 30 T cell receptor beta chains below come from one sample, sequenced in a study of STAT5B mutations in CD4+ large granular lymphocyte leukemia. TCRdb keeps only in-frame clones here, not all; method: immunoSEQ multiplex PCR. The profile covers nearly 45,000 clones, with 65% to 90% appearing a single time and 2.6% taken by the ten largest. The specimen was CD4+ T cells from blood buffy coats. These receptors all stem from a human donor in good health.

This chain connects TRBV5-6 to TRBJ1-2, with D possibly TRBD1 on 5 matching bases. The CDR3 runs 13 residues. V lost 1 base, J lost 4 bases, and 8 bases lay in between. The V gene's germline CDR1 is SGHDT and CDR2 YYEEEE. CDR3 sequence (DNA): TGTGCCAGCAGCTTGTTCCAGGGCTATGGCTACACCTTC. This encodes CASSLFQGYGYTF.

The CDR3 here is CASSIGSRSSYNEQFF. CDR3 DNA: TGTGCCAGCAGCATAGGAAGCAGATCATCCTACAATGAGCAGTTCTTC. The chain employs TRBV11-2 and TRBJ2-1; no clear D gene. CDR1 and CDR2 from the germline V gene are SGHAT and FQNNGV. V lost 5 bases and J lost 1, with 15 bases in between. The CDR3 totals 16 residues.

The rearrangement joins TRBV6-6 to TRBJ2-7; D possibly uses TRBD1 or TRBD2 (5 bases each). The CDR3 covers 15 residues. Germline CDR1 reads MNHNY; CDR2 reads SVGAGI (reference sequence). Trimming removed 6 bases at V and 0 bases at J, with 15 bases between. CDR3 coding DNA: TGTGCCAGCAGCCAACCAGGGAGCAGCTCCTACGAGCAGTACTTC. Its translation is CASSQPGSSSYEQYF.

The genes are TRBV27 and TRBJ1-1; 7 bases line up with TRBD1. Trimming cost V 0 bases and J 0 bases; bases outside gene matches: 1. The CDR3 has 15 amino acids. Germline V lookup: CDR1 MNHEY, CDR2 SMNVEV (reference sequence). The CDR3 protein is CASSLSGTVNTEAFF. For the CDR3, the DNA is TGTGCCAGCAGTTTATCCGGGACAGTGAACACTGAAGCTTTCTTT.

The chain has TRBV9 and TRBJ2-5; 10 bases are shared with TRBD1. The J call may be in error: the DNA end matches TRBJ2-7 better. CDR3 length: 15 amino acids. Germline assignment: CDR1 SGDLS and CDR2 YYNGEE. In DNA, the CDR3 is TGTGCCAGCAGCGTAGGGGACAGGGGTCTCTACGAGCAGTACTTC. Protein: CASSVGDRGLYEQYF.

The J gene is TRBJ1-4, the V gene TRBV7-2; unclear D gene. The CDR3 spans 15 residues. The V and J ends lost 2 bases and 0 bases respectively, with 7 bases between them. From germline, CDR1 is SGHTA and CDR2 FQGNSA. The CDR3 DNA reads as TGTGCCAGCAGCTTAAAGGTCGCAACTAATGAAAAACTGTTTTTT. Translated: CASSLKVATNEKLFF.

This clone was recorded only once. V gene TRBV7-2 combines with J gene TRBJ2-5; 7 bases line up with TRBD2. The germline gives CDR1 SGHTA, CDR2 FQGNSA. This CDR3 region has 14 residues. Trimming took 5 bases from V and 5 from J; bases not matched to a gene: 8. Here the CDR3 DNA reads TGTGCCAGCAGCCAGAGACTAGCTGGGGAGACCCAGTACTTC. Protein product: CASSQRLAGETQYF.

This sequence joins TRBV5-5 and TRBJ1-5, with 8 bases aligning to TRBD1. Germline V gives CDR1 SGHKS, CDR2 YYEKEE (reference sequence). Unmatched junction bases numbered 7, after V lost 2 bases and J lost 6 bases. CDR3 length: 15 residues. CDR3 residues: CASSLGQGITQPQHF. The CDR3 DNA reads TGTGCCAGCAGCTTAGGACAGGGTATCACTCAGCCCCAGCATTTT.

The J gene is TRBJ2-1, the V gene TRBV2, with TRBD2 matching 11 bases. Per the germline V gene, CDR1 is SNHLY and CDR2 is FYNNEI. This CDR3 has 14 residues. V gave up 6 bases and J gave up 9 bases; unmatched junction bases: 7. The CDR3 sequence: CASRLAGVEVEQFF. DNA for the CDR3: TGTGCCAGCAGACTAGCGGGAGTTGAAGTTGAGCAGTTCTTC.

The chain has TRBV4-1 and TRBJ2-3, with TRBD2 matching 11 bases. The CDR3 runs to 15 residues. Germline CDR1 is MGHRA and CDR2 is YSYEKL. Trimming took 4 bases from V and 4 from J; bases not matched to a gene: 4. In DNA form, the CDR3 reads TGCGCCAGCAGCCTTGGACTAGCGGGTGCAGATACGCAGTATTTT. Protein sequence: CASSLGLAGADTQYF.

The chain couples TRBV7-9 to TRBJ2-2, with 10 bases fitting TRBD2. CDR3 length: 16 residues. Germline assignment: CDR1 SEHNR and CDR2 FQNEAQ (reference sequence). V shed 5 bases and J 5 bases; nucleotides not matched to a gene: 8. Here the CDR3 DNA reads TGTGCCAGCAGCCAACGGACTAGCGGTTTAACCGGGGAGCTGTTTTTT. Translated, it gives CASSQRTSGLTGELFF.

The chain joins TRBV19 to TRBJ2-4; TRBD2 might be the D (6 bases). The CDR3 has 15 residues. Trimming shortened V by 1 base and J by 9 bases, and 16 bases separated the two germline ends. Germline V gene lookup returns CDR1 LNHDA and CDR2 SQIVND (reference sequence). As DNA, the CDR3 is TGTGCCAGTAGTATAGTAGGCGGCGGGGATCTCATTCAGTACTTC. Its protein is CASSIVGGGDLIQYF.

V gene TRBV7-6 combines with J gene TRBJ1-1, with D unresolved. V lost 1 base and J 10 bases, leaving 13 bases between the germline ends. Germline values: CDR1 SGHVS, CDR2 FNYEAQ. This CDR3 has 13 amino acids. CDR3 coding DNA: TGTGCCAGCAGCTTAGATAACCGGGGTGCAGCTTTCTTT. Protein: CASSLDNRGAAFF.

The chain recombines TRBV19 with TRBJ1-1; D ambiguous. Germline V gene sequence: CDR1 LNHDA, CDR2 SQIVND (reference sequence). Trimming removed 5 bases from V and 4 bases from J, with 11 bases in between. The CDR3 is 13 residues long. CDR3 region: CASSERVSTEAFF. The DNA for the CDR3 is TGTGCCAGTAGTGAACGAGTAAGCACTGAAGCTTTCTTT. The full variable domain, in which reference TRBV19 and TRBJ1-1 provide the parts outside the CDR3, is DGGITQSPKYLFRKEGQNVTLSCEQNLNHDAMYWYRQDPGQGLRLIYYSQIVNDFQKGDIAEGYSVSREKKESFPLTVTSAQKNPTAFYLCASSERVSTEAFFGQGTRLTVV.

The J gene is TRBJ2-1, the V gene TRBV19, with a tentative D call TRBD2 (6 bases). This CDR3 has 15 amino acids. CDR1 is LNHDA, CDR2 SQIVND, per germline (reference sequence). V shed 2 bases and J shed 8 bases, with 16 bases lying between them. This chain's CDR3 is CASSIYLASVYEQFF. For the CDR3, the DNA is TGTGCCAGTAGTATATATTTAGCTAGCGTCTATGAGCAGTTCTTC.

The rearrangement links TRBV7-2 to TRBJ1-2; 8 bases line up with TRBD1. Germline CDR1 is SGHTA and CDR2 is FQGNSA. V shed 5 bases, J shed 8 bases, and the junction held 10 bases outside the gene matches. This CDR3 region has 14 residues. The chain's CDR3 is CASSLPRGLEGYTF. CDR3 bases: TGTGCCAGCAGCCTCCCCAGGGGGCTGGAAGGCTACACCTTC.

V usage is TRBV5-5 and J usage is TRBJ1-3; 9 nucleotides agree with TRBD1. In germline, CDR1 is SGHKS, CDR2 YYEKEE (reference sequence). V shed 4 bases, J shed 4 bases, and the junction held 6 bases outside the gene matches. The CDR3 spans 15 residues. CDR3 region: CASSHTGGAGNTIYF. The CDR3 region has the DNA TGTGCCAGCAGCCACACAGGGGGCGCCGGAAACACCATATATTTT.

This chain uses TRBV9 with TRBJ2-1; 10 bases align to TRBD2. The CDR3 is 14 residues long. The V gene's germline CDR1 is SGDLS and CDR2 YYNGEE. The V segment lost 1 base and the J segment 10 bases; nucleotides outside the gene matches: 5. CDR3 in amino acids: CASSVTSGVSEQFF. CDR3 in DNA: TGTGCCAGCAGCGTAACTAGCGGGGTAAGCGAGCAGTTCTTC. Variable domain in full (rest from reference TRBV9 and TRBJ2-1): DSGVTQTPKHLITATGQRVTLRCSPRSGDLSVYWYQQSLDQGLQFLIQYYNGEERAKGNILERFSAQQFPDLHSELNLSSLELGDSALYFCASSVTSGVSEQFFGPGTRLTVL.

This chain links TRBV5-1 with TRBJ2-7; 8 bases are a match to TRBD2. Germline assignment: CDR1 SGHRS and CDR2 YFSETQ. The CDR3 spans 14 residues. Trimming cost V 4 bases and J 8 bases; bases outside gene matches: 11. The CDR3 loop reads CASSGGIAGLKQYF. In DNA form, the CDR3 reads TGCGCCAGCAGCGGCGGGATAGCGGGGCTCAAGCAGTACTTC.

The chain is built from TRBV19 and TRBJ1-1; 11 nucleotides align to TRBD1. The CDR3 loop spans 15 amino acids. Germline-derived CDR1 and CDR2 are LNHDA and SQIVND (reference sequence). After removal of 9 bases from V and 4 bases from J, the junction contained 10 bases not matched to a gene. The CDR3 region has the DNA TGTGCCAGCCAGCGGACAGGGGGCTGGGTCACTGAAGCTTTCTTT. The encoded protein is CASQRTGGWVTEAFF.

This clone was observed once. The chain carries TRBV18 and TRBJ2-7; TRBD1 matches 8 bases. The CDR3 covers 14 residues. J gave up 6 bases and V 6 bases, and 10 bases lay outside the gene matches. Germline CDR1 KGHSH, CDR2 LQKENI. The CDR3 region is CASSRQGLEGEQYF. CDR3 nucleotide sequence: TGTGCCAGCTCCCGACAGGGGTTGGAGGGCGAGCAGTACTTC.

This clone was found a few times. This sequence joins TRBV30 and TRBJ1-1; a weak D match, TRBD1 (5 bases). CDR1 is GTSNPN and CDR2 is SVGIG in the germline V gene (reference sequence). The CDR3 has 13 residues. Trimming stripped 1 base from V and 1 base from J, with 7 bases between. In DNA form, the CDR3 reads TGTGCCTGGAGTGAGCAGGGGAACACTGAAGCTTTCTTT. The encoded protein is CAWSEQGNTEAFF.

The gene calls are TRBV6-6 and TRBJ1-5, with D hard to call. Germline loops: CDR1 MNHNY, CDR2 SVGAGI (reference sequence). V was trimmed by 5 bases and J by 5 bases, leaving 10 bases between them. The CDR3 is 13 amino acids. CDR3 sequence: CASSVKRDQPQHF. CDR3 nucleotide sequence: TGTGCCAGCAGTGTTAAGCGGGATCAGCCCCAGCATTTT.

V and J are TRBV5-1 and TRBJ1-4, with D possibly being TRBD1 (6 bases). The CDR3 is 14 residues long. V gave up 4 bases and J gave up 6 bases, with 13 bases separating them. Germline V gene data show CDR1 as SGHRS and CDR2 as YFSETQ. The CDR3 loop reads CASSPGQMDEKLFF. DNA for the CDR3: TGCGCCAGCAGCCCTGGACAGATGGATGAAAAACTGTTTTTT.

The CDR3 loop is CASRGTSANEQFF. The CDR3 nucleotides read TGCGCCAGCAGGGGGACTAGCGCCAATGAGCAGTTCTTC. The chain is built from TRBV5-1 and TRBJ2-1; 10 nucleotides agree with TRBD2. Trimming removed 5 bases from V and 6 bases from J; junction bases left unmatched: 2. The CDR3 covers 13 residues. Germline V gene lookup returns CDR1 SGHRS and CDR2 YFSETQ.

The V and J genes are TRBV18 and TRBJ1-1; D not resolved. Between the trimmed V and J ends, which lost 8 bases and 0 bases, there was a span of 10 bases. Germline V gene sequence: CDR1 KGHSH, CDR2 LQKENI. The CDR3 sequence is 13 residues long. In DNA form, the CDR3 reads TGTGCCAGCGGACGAGGGTTGAACACTGAAGCTTTCTTT. Its protein is CASGRGLNTEAFF.

J is TRBJ2-3 and V is TRBV19; D unclear. The V gene lost 2 bases and the J gene lost 1 base, with 7 bases spanning the gap. CDR1 is LNHDA and CDR2 is SQIVND in the germline V gene (reference sequence). The CDR3 extends over 14 amino acids. CDR3 in amino acids: CASSISRGTDTQYF. The CDR3 nucleotides are TGTGCCAGTAGTATAAGCCGGGGCACAGATACGCAGTATTTT. Using reference TRBV19 and TRBJ2-3 for the parts outside the CDR3, the full variable domain is DGGITQSPKYLFRKEGQNVTLSCEQNLNHDAMYWYRQDPGQGLRLIYYSQIVNDFQKGDIAEGYSVSREKKESFPLTVTSAQKNPTAFYLCASSISRGTDTQYFGPGTRLTVL.

V usage is TRBV27 and J usage is TRBJ2-1; 10 nucleotides line up with TRBD2. Trimming took 6 bases from V and 3 from J; bases not matched to a gene: 5. Germline assignment: CDR1 MNHEY and CDR2 SMNVEV (reference sequence). The CDR3 length is 15 residues. In DNA, the CDR3 is TGTGCCAGCAGATCGGGACTAGCGTACTACAATGAGCAGTTCTTC. This gives the protein CASRSGLAYYNEQFF.

There are a few counts of this clone. One end of the junction is discordant with germline, which a read error may explain. The chain carries TRBV7-9 and TRBJ1-2; D is undetermined. Germline CDR1 SEHNR, CDR2 FQNEAQ (reference sequence). CDR3 size: 12 residues. The CDR3 region is CASSSGSVGLGF. CDR3 DNA: TGTGCCAGCAGCTCCGGATCCGTGGGTCTAGGCTTC.

The chain employs TRBV19 and TRBJ1-3, with TRBD1 as a possible D gene (6 bases). There are 15 residues in the CDR3. V was pared by 9 bases and J by 4 bases, with 19 bases between. Germline CDR1 LNHDA, CDR2 SQIVND (reference sequence). The CDR3 DNA reads as TGTGCCAGCAGCGCGGGGGCCCTTACGGGAAACACCATATATTTT. Residues: CASSAGALTGNTIYF.